This passage covers 30 T cell receptor beta chains from one sample sequenced in a study of blood T cell repertoires in COVID-19. The protocol was immunoSEQ multiplex PCR, while the TCRdb copy is restricted to in-frame clones and leaves out a portion. The profile shows roughly 80,000 clones, around 82% of them singletons. The sample taken for sequencing was peripheral blood. The origin of the receptors is a human donor in a cohort sampled during active COVID-19.

The chain links TRBV5-1 to TRBJ2-7; 11 bases map to TRBD1. The ends lost 0 bases at V and 7 bases at J; junction bases unmatched: 9. The CDR3 runs to 16 residues. Germline V gives CDR1 SGHRS, CDR2 YFSETQ. CDR3 DNA sequence: TGCGCCAGCAGCTTGGGCCCCGGGACAGGGGGTGGTGAGCAGTACTTC. As protein: CASSLGPGTGGGEQYF.

The CDR3 region is CASRRTGVGNSPLHF. The CDR3 DNA reads as TGTGCCAGCAGAAGGACAGGGGTCGGGAATTCACCCCTCCACTTT. The rearrangement joins TRBV3-1 (or the pseudogene TRBV3-2) to TRBJ1-6; 9 bases line up with TRBD1. J gave up 7 bases and V 6 bases, and 7 bases lay outside the gene matches. This CDR3 spans 15 amino acids. Germline assignment: CDR1 LGHDT and CDR2 YNNKEL (reference sequence).

V and J are TRBV3-1 (or the pseudogene TRBV3-2) and TRBJ2-1; no clear D. V lost 0 bases and J 9 bases, leaving 9 bases between the germline ends. Germline CDR1 reads LGHDT; CDR2 reads YNNKEL (reference sequence). This CDR3 contains 13 residues. The CDR3 is CASSQDRGGEQFF. The DNA of the CDR3 is TGTGCCAGCAGCCAAGATAGAGGCGGTGAGCAGTTCTTC.

The table lists this clone with a count of one. The chain links TRBV7-6 to TRBJ2-7, with 11 positions matching TRBD2. The trim removed 4 bases at V and 3 bases at J, leaving 2 bases unmatched. CDR3 size: 14 residues. Germline CDR1 reads SGHVS; CDR2 reads FNYEAQ. CDR3 sequence (DNA): TGTGCCAGCAGCTATAGCGGGGGGGACTACGAGCAGTACTTC. Residues: CASSYSGGDYEQYF.

A few counts support this clone. The chain carries TRBV28 and TRBJ1-5, with 9 positions matching TRBD1. Trimming took 6 bases from V and 7 from J; bases not matched to a gene: 4. Germline CDR1 and CDR2: MDHEN and SYDVKM. The CDR3 loop spans 13 amino acids. CDR3 protein: CASSRDRAQPQHF. Here the CDR3 DNA reads TGTGCCAGCAGCCGGGACAGGGCCCAGCCCCAGCATTTT.

The rearrangement joins TRBV27 to TRBJ2-1; D unresolved. The CDR3 spans 17 residues. Germline assignment: CDR1 MNHEY and CDR2 SMNVEV (reference sequence). V gave up 3 bases and J gave up 1 base, with 16 bases separating them. The DNA for the CDR3 is TGTGCCAGCAGTTTCATTCTAGGTTTTGGATCCTACAATGAGCAGTTCTTC. The encoded protein is CASSFILGFGSYNEQFF.

The gene calls are TRBV12-5 and TRBJ2-1; maybe TRBD2 (6 bases). This CDR3 is built from 13 residues. V lost 5 bases to trimming and J lost 9 bases, with 14 bases between them. CDR1 LGHNT and CDR2 FRNRAP come from the germline V gene. The CDR3 spells CASGLQGAGEQFF. The DNA for the CDR3 is TGTGCTAGTGGTCTCCAGGGAGCGGGTGAGCAGTTCTTC.

This chain uses TRBV6-5 with TRBJ2-5; 9 bases align to TRBD2. The CDR3 has 16 amino acids. The germline CDR1 and CDR2 sequences are MNHEY and SVGAGI. V dropped 0 bases and J dropped 4; count of bases not matched to a gene: 6. CDR3 amino acids: CASSYSYSGGVETQYF. CDR3 nucleotide sequence: TGTGCCAGCAGTTACTCGTATAGCGGGGGAGTAGAGACCCAGTACTTC.

The chain is built from TRBV5-1 and TRBJ1-2, with D uncertain. V shed 4 bases and J shed 0 bases, with 10 bases lying between them. In germline, CDR1 is SGHRS, CDR2 YFSETQ. The CDR3 length is 14 residues. CDR3: CASSVRPPNYGYTF. CDR3 DNA sequence: TGCGCCAGCAGCGTCAGGCCCCCTAACTATGGCTACACCTTC.

The rearrangement joins TRBV19 to TRBJ2-3, with 10 bases that match TRBD2. Germline V lookup: CDR1 LNHDA, CDR2 SQIVND (reference sequence). The CDR3 is 15 residues long. V lost 3 bases and J lost 2; bases outside the gene matches: 2. The CDR3 DNA is TGTGCCAGTAGTATTCTAGCGGGGGACACAGATACGCAGTATTTT. It translates to CASSILAGDTDTQYF.

V and J are TRBV5-4 and TRBJ2-5, with 10 bases aligning to TRBD2. Per the germline V gene, CDR1 is SGHNT and CDR2 is YYREEE (reference sequence). V shed 5 bases and J 5 bases; nucleotides not matched to a gene: 6. The CDR3 sequence is 14 residues long. The CDR3: CASSLPSGGETQYF. The CDR3 DNA sequence: TGTGCCAGCAGTCTTCCTAGCGGGGGCGAGACCCAGTACTTC.

V gene TRBV5-4 combines with J gene TRBJ1-3; 8 nucleotides agree with TRBD1. In germline, CDR1 is SGHNT, CDR2 YYREEE (reference sequence). V gave up 4 bases and J gave up 4 bases; unmatched junction bases: 4. This CDR3 comprises 14 residues. The CDR3 protein is CASSGRDRGNTIYF. For the CDR3, the DNA is TGTGCCAGCAGCGGAAGGGACAGGGGAAACACCATATATTTT. Drawing the rest from reference TRBV5-4 and TRBJ1-3, the complete variable domain is ETGVTQSPTHLIKTRGQQVTLRCSSQSGHNTVSWYQQALGQGPQFIFQYYREEENGRGNFPPRFSGLQFPNYSSELNVNALELDDSALYLCASSGRDRGNTIYFGEGSWLTVV.

The rearrangement uses TRBV19 and TRBJ1-4, with D uncertain. Germline V CDR1 and CDR2: LNHDA, SQIVND (reference sequence). V shed 4 bases and J shed 0 bases, with 12 bases lying between them. This CDR3 contains 16 residues. The DNA for the CDR3 is TGTGCCAGTAGTACCGGTGGCGGAGCAACTAATGAAAAACTGTTTTTT. This encodes CASSTGGGATNEKLFF.

The V call is TRBV24-1, the J call TRBJ2-7; TRBD1 might be the D (6 bases). Germline assignment: CDR1 KGHDR and CDR2 SFDVKD. Trimming took 3 bases from V and 3 from J, leaving 8 bases between them. The CDR3 loop spans 13 amino acids. CDR3 protein: CATSDGQNYEQYF. CDR3 DNA: TGTGCCACCAGTGATGGACAGAACTACGAGCAGTACTTC.

The genes are TRBV19 and TRBJ1-4; a possible D gene is TRBD1 (6 bases). With 7 bases removed from V and 3 bases from J, the gap between germline ends came to 18 bases. Germline V CDR1 and CDR2: LNHDA, SQIVND (reference sequence). The CDR3 totals 16 residues. CDR3 protein: CASKRTAMLANEKLFF. CDR3 in DNA: TGTGCCAGTAAAAGGACAGCCATGCTAGCTAATGAAAAACTGTTTTTT.

This clone has just a few counts. The J gene is TRBJ2-3, the V gene TRBV18; D is uncertain. V was cut by 2 bases and J by 11 bases, with 11 bases left in between. The CDR3 consists of 12 residues. Germline V gene data show CDR1 as KGHSH and CDR2 as LQKENI. The CDR3 sequence: CASSPMVQQQYF. CDR3 bases: TGTGCCAGCTCACCAATGGTCCAACAGCAGTATTTT.

V and J are TRBV2 and TRBJ1-4; D remains unclear. Between the trimmed V and J ends, which lost 6 bases and 0 bases, there was a span of 8 bases. The CDR3 has 14 residues. CDR1 SNHLY and CDR2 FYNNEI come from the germline V gene. The CDR3 sequence: CASSRLATNEKLFF. CDR3 coding DNA: TGTGCCAGCAGCCGACTTGCAACTAATGAAAAACTGTTTTTT.

The rearrangement joins TRBV12-3 or TRBV12-4 to TRBJ2-2; possible D gene TRBD1, 5 bases. The CDR3 spans 13 residues. V shed 4 bases and J shed 9 bases, with 12 bases lying between them. Here the CDR3 DNA reads TGTGCCAGCAGTTCCCCCCCAGGGAGGGAGCTGTTTTTT. Protein sequence: CASSSPPGRELFF.

The chain uses TRBV2 and TRBJ2-5; TRBD1 agrees at 9 bases. The V segment lost 6 bases and the J segment 5 bases; nucleotides outside the gene matches: 10. CDR3 length: 15 residues. Germline values: CDR1 SNHLY, CDR2 FYNNEI. In nucleotides, the CDR3 is TGTGCCAGCAGCTGGCAGGGACAGGGAGGGGAGACCCAGTACTTC. Protein: CASSWQGQGGETQYF.

The chain is built from TRBV5-5 and TRBJ1-2, with D perhaps TRBD1 (5 bases). This CDR3 is built from 15 residues. Germline loops: CDR1 SGHKS, CDR2 YYEKEE (reference sequence). Trimming removed 2 bases from V and 4 bases from J, with 15 bases in between. The CDR3 DNA sequence: TGTGCCAGCAGCTTATCCAGGGCCAAGGGCTATGGCTACACCTTC. It codes for CASSLSRAKGYGYTF.

The rearrangement uses TRBV19 and TRBJ2-2; 7 positions match TRBD2. The CDR3 is 16 amino acids. CDR1 is LNHDA and CDR2 is SQIVND in the germline V gene (reference sequence). V was pared by 5 bases and J by 5 bases, with 11 bases of the junction left unmatched. CDR3 sequence reads: CASSPLGGMGTGELFF. The CDR3 nucleotides read TGTGCCAGTAGTCCCCTGGGGGGGATGGGGACCGGGGAGCTGTTTTTT.

V and J are TRBV15 and TRBJ2-5; 7 bases agree with TRBD2. The J segment lost 6 bases and the V segment lost 3 bases, leaving 7 bases of the junction unmatched. This CDR3 is 14 amino acids long. The germline V gene encodes CDR1 LNHNV and CDR2 YYDKDF (reference sequence). CDR3 amino acids: CATSSSGGVQTQYF. In nucleotides, the CDR3 is TGTGCCACCAGCAGTTCGGGGGGTGTACAGACCCAGTACTTC.

This rearrangement joins TRBV6-1 to TRBJ1-1, with TRBD1 as a possible D gene (5 bases). The CDR3 covers 13 residues. Germline V CDR1 and CDR2: MNHNS, SASEGT. V was trimmed by 2 bases and J by 3 bases, leaving 7 bases between them. The CDR3 sequence is CASSEQGDTEAFF. Written as DNA, the CDR3 is TGTGCCAGCAGTGAACAGGGCGACACTGAAGCTTTCTTT.

The rearrangement joins TRBV6-5 to TRBJ1-3, with 7 bases lining up with TRBD1. Germline V CDR1 and CDR2: MNHEY, SVGAGI. J lost 1 base, V lost 5 bases, and 5 bases had no gene match. The CDR3 extends over 15 amino acids. As DNA, the CDR3 is TGTGCCAGCAGTCCGGACAGGTGGTCTGGAAACACCATATATTTT. Translation gives CASSPDRWSGNTIYF.

This chain joins TRBV6-5 and TRBJ1-2, with D uncertain. The CDR3 has 14 amino acids. The ends were cut back, 2 bases at V and 8 bases at J, with 15 bases in the middle. Germline assignment: CDR1 MNHEY and CDR2 SVGAGI. The CDR3 is CASSYQASTPGYTF. In DNA form, the CDR3 reads TGTGCCAGCAGTTACCAGGCTTCGACCCCCGGCTACACCTTC.

This chain's CDR3 is CASSQFLAPTNEKLFF. In nucleotides, the CDR3 is TGCGCCAGCAGTCAATTCTTAGCTCCAACTAATGAAAAACTGTTTTTT. The gene calls are TRBV23-1 and TRBJ1-4; D ambiguous. TRBV23-1 carries the ORF label, with uncertain function. Trimming cost V 1 base and J 0 bases, with 9 bases left between them. This CDR3 comprises 16 residues.

The chain links TRBV29-1 to TRBJ2-3, with TRBD2 as a possible D gene (5 bases). The CDR3 loop spans 14 amino acids. From germline, CDR1 is SQVTM and CDR2 ANQGSEA. Trimming stripped 0 bases from V and 4 bases from J, with 11 bases between. As DNA, the CDR3 is TGCAGCGTTGAAGATGACCTAGCCGCAGATACGCAGTATTTT. Translating gives CSVEDDLAADTQYF.

The gene calls are TRBV6-5 and TRBJ2-5; D may be TRBD2 (5 bases). Germline lookup yields CDR1 MNHEY and CDR2 SVGAGI. The CDR3 consists of 13 residues. Trimming took 6 bases from V and 2 from J, leaving 10 bases between them. As DNA, the CDR3 is TGTGCCAGCAGGGGATCGGGGCAAGAGACCCAGTACTTC. Residues: CASRGSGQETQYF.

This CDR3 is CASSLSQGSEAFF. The CDR3 nucleotides are TGTGCCAGCAGTTTATCACAGGGGAGTGAAGCTTTCTTT. The J gene is TRBJ1-1, the V gene TRBV27; 7 bases fit TRBD1. Trimming removed 0 bases from V and 7 bases from J; junction bases left unmatched: 2. In germline, CDR1 is MNHEY, CDR2 SMNVEV (reference sequence). The CDR3 length is 13 residues.

The rearrangement links TRBV19 to TRBJ1-5; TRBD1 matches 9 bases. CDR3 size: 17 residues. CDR1 and CDR2 from the germline V gene are LNHDA and SQIVND (reference sequence). V dropped 8 bases and J dropped 3; count of bases not matched to a gene: 14. The CDR3 loop reads CASPHLGGTGFNQPQHF. Here the CDR3 DNA reads TGTGCCAGTCCCCACCTCGGCGGGACAGGGTTCAATCAGCCCCAGCATTTT.